This T cell receptor (beta chain) emerged from a study of beta chain features in type 1 diabetes. On the study more broadly: What patients shared with healthy donors was a similar profile of age, gender and cell yields.

Study-wide findings and caveats: A potential PCR bias toward shorter templates would be equal in patient and control samples.

Sequenced material consisted of expressed TCRB transcripts (all of the isolated RNA was reverse transcribed). The protocol was immunoSEQ multiplex PCR, while the TCRdb copy is restricted to in-frame clones and leaves out a portion. This table holds about 270,000 clones, around an eighth found once. Averaging roughly 120 mL, one heparinised blood draw came from each individual donor. Purities over 95% were achieved in all sorted populations. J gave up 4 bases and V 5 bases, and 7 bases lay outside the gene matches. The germline V gene has CDR1 SGHRS and CDR2 YFSETQ. This CDR3 is built from 15 residues. As regards this clone: Its antigen is still unknown.

Sequencing was performed on naive CD4+ T cells from blood. This chain joins TRBV5-1 and TRBJ2-3, with 10 bases matching TRBD2. This clonotype originated in a woman aged 40 to 49 in good health. CDR3 coding DNA: TGCGCCAGCAGTTCTAGCGGGGGTTCCGCAGATACGCAGTATTTT. Protein product: CASSSSGGSADTQYF.